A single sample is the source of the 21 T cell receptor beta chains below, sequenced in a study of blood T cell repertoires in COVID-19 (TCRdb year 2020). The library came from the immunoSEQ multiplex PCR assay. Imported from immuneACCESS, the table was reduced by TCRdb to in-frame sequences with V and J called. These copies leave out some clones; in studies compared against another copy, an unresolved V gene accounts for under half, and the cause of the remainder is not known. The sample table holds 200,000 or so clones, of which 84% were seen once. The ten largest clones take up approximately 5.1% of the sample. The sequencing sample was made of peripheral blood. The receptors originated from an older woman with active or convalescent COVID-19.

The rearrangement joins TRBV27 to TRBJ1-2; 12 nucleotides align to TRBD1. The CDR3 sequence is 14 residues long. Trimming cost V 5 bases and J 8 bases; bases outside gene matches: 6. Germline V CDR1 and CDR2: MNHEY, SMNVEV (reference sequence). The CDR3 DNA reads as TGTGCCAGCAGTCGGGGACAGGGGGCGAGAGGCTACACCTTC. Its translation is CASSRGQGARGYTF.

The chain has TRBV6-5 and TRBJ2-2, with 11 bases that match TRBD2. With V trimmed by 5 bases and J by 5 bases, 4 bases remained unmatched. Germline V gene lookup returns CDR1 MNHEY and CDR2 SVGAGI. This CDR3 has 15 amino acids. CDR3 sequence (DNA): TGTGCCAGCAGTCCTCTAGCGGGAGGAACCGGGGAGCTGTTTTTT. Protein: CASSPLAGGTGELFF.

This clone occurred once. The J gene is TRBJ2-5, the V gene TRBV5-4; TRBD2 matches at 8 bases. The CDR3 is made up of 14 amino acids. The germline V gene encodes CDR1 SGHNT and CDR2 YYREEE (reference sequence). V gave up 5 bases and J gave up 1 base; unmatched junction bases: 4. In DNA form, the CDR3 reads TGTGCCAGCAGACTAGCGGCTACCCAAGAGACCCAGTACTTC. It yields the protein CASRLAATQETQYF.

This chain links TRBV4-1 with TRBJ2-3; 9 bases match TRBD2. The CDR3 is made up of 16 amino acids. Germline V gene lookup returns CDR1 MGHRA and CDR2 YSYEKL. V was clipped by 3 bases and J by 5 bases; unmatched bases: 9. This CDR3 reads CASSQGPGLAGDTQYF. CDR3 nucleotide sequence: TGCGCCAGCAGCCAGGGACCGGGACTAGCAGGAGATACGCAGTATTTT.

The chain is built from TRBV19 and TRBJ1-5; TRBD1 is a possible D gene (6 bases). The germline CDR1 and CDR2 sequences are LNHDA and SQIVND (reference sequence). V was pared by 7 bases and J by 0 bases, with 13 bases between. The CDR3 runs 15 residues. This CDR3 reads CASTITGSSNQPQHF. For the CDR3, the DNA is TGTGCCAGTACTATCACAGGGAGTAGCAATCAGCCCCAGCATTTT. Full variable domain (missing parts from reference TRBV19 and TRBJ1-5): DGGITQSPKYLFRKEGQNVTLSCEQNLNHDAMYWYRQDPGQGLRLIYYSQIVNDFQKGDIAEGYSVSREKKESFPLTVTSAQKNPTAFYLCASTITGSSNQPQHFGDGTRLSIL.

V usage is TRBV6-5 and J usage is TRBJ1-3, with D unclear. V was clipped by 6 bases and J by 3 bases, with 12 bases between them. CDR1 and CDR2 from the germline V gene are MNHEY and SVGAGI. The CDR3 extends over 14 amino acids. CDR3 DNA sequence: TGTGCCAGCAGACGGGAACAGTATGGAAACACCATATATTTT. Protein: CASRREQYGNTIYF.

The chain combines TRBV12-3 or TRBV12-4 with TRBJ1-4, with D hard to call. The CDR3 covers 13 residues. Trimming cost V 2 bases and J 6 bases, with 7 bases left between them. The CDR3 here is CASSLSGYEKLFF. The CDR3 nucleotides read TGTGCCAGCAGTTTAAGCGGGTATGAAAAACTGTTTTTT.

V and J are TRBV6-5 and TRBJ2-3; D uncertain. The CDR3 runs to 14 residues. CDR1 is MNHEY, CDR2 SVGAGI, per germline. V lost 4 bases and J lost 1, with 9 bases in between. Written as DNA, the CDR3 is TGTGCCAGCAGTTCTAGAGGTCGCACAGATACGCAGTATTTT. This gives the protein CASSSRGRTDTQYF.

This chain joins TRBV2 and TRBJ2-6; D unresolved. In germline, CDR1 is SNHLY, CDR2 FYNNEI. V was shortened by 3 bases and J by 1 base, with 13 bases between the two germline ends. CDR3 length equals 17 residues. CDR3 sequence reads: CASSEGRPKSGANVLTF. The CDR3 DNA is TGTGCCAGCAGTGAGGGCAGGCCCAAATCTGGGGCCAACGTCCTGACTTTC.

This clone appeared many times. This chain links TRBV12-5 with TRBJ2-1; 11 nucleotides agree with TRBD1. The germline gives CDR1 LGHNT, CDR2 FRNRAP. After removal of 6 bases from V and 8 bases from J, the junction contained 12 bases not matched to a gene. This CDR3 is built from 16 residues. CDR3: CASGLGGGQGAHEQFF. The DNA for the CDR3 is TGTGCTAGTGGCCTGGGCGGAGGACAGGGGGCACATGAGCAGTTCTTC.

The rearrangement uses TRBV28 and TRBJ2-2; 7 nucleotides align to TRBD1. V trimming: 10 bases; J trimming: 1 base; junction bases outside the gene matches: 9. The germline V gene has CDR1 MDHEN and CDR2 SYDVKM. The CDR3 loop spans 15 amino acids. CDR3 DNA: TGTGCCACACTCCTTAGGACAGGGAACACCGGGGAGCTGTTTTTT. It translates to CATLLRTGNTGELFF.

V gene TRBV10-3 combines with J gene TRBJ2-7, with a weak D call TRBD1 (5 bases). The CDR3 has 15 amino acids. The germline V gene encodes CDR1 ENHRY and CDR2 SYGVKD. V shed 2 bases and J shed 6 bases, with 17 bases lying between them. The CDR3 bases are TGTGCCATCAGTGAGCGATCCTTGAACCAGGGCGAGCAGTACTTC. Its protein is CAISERSLNQGEQYF.

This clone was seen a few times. CDR3 bases: TGTGCCAGCAGTGAAGGAGCGGGGTACTCCTACGAGCAGTACTTC. Translated: CASSEGAGYSYEQYF. This sequence joins TRBV6-1 and TRBJ2-7, with 7 bases that match TRBD2. The germline V gene has CDR1 MNHNS and CDR2 SASEGT. Germline trimming cut 1 base from V and 0 bases from J; bases unmatched to any gene: 3. There are 15 residues in the CDR3.

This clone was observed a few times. CDR3 amino acids: CASNRLADSYEQYF. The DNA for the CDR3 is TGTGCCAGCAACAGACTAGCGGACTCCTACGAGCAGTACTTC. This chain joins TRBV28 and TRBJ2-7; TRBD2 matches 9 bases. The CDR3 length is 14 residues. J gave up 0 bases and V 7 bases, and 4 bases lay outside the gene matches. CDR1 and CDR2 from the germline V gene are MDHEN and SYDVKM.

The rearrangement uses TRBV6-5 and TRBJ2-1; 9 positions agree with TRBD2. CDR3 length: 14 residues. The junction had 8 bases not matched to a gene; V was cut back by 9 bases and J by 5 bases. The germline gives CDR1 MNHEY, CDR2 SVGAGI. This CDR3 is CASRTSAINNEQFF. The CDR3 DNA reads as TGTGCCAGTCGGACTAGCGCGATTAACAATGAGCAGTTCTTC.

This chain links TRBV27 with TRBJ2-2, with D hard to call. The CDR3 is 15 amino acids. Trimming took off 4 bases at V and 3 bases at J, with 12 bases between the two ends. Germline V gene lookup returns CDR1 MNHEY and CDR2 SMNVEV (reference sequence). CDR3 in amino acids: CASSSNDGYTGELFF. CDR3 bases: TGTGCCAGCAGTTCGAATGACGGGTACACCGGGGAGCTGTTTTTT.

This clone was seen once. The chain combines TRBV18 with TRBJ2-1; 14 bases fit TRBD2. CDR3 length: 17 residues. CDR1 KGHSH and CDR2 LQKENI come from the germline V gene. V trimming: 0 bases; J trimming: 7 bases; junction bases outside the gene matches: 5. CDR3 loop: CASSPPGTSGRLNEQFF. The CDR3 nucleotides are TGTGCCAGCTCACCACCGGGGACTAGCGGGAGACTGAATGAGCAGTTCTTC.

CDR3: CASSLNRGNTEAFF. The CDR3 DNA sequence: TGTGCCAGCAGTTTAAACAGGGGGAACACTGAAGCTTTCTTT. The V gene is TRBV28, the J gene TRBJ1-1, with 7 nucleotides matching TRBD1. The junction had 1 base not matched to a gene; V was cut back by 2 bases and J by 1 base. Germline V gene data show CDR1 as MDHEN and CDR2 as SYDVKM. This CDR3 spans 14 amino acids.

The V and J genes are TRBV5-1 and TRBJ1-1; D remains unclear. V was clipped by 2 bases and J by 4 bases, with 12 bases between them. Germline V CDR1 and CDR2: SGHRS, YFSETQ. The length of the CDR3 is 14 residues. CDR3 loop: CASSFNWASTEAFF. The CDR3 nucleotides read TGCGCCAGCAGCTTTAATTGGGCCAGCACTGAAGCTTTCTTT.

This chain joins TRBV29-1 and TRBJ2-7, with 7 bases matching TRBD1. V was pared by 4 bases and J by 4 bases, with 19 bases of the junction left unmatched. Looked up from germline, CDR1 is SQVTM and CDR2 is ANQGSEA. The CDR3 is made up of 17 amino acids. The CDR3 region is CSVVTGYNSRWAYEQYF. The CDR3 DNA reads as TGCAGCGTTGTGACAGGGTATAACTCCAGGTGGGCTTACGAGCAGTACTTC.

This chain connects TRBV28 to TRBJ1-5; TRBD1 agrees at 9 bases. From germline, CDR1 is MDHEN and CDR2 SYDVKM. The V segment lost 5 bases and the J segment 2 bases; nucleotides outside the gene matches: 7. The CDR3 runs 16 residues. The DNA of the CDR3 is TGTGCCAGCAGTATCCACAGGGGGCAGCGCAATCAGCCCCAGCATTTT. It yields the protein CASSIHRGQRNQPQHF. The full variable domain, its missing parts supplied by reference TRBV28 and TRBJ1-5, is DVKVTQSSRYLVKRTGEKVFLECVQDMDHENMFWYRQDPGLGLRLIYFSYDVKMKEKGDIPEGYSVSREKKERFSLILESASTNQTSMYLCASSIHRGQRNQPQHFGDGTRLSIL.